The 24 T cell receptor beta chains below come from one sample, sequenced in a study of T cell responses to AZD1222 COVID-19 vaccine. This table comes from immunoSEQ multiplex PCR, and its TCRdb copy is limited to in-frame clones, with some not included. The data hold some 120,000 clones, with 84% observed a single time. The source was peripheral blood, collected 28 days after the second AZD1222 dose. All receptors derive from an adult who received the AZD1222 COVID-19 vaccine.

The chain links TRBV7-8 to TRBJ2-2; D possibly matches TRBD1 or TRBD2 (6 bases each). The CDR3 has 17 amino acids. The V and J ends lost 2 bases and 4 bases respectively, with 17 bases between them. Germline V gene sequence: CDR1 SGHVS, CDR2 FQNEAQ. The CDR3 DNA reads TGTGCCAGCAGCTTAAGGGGGGTGGGGACCGCCACCGGGGAGCTGTTTTTT. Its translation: CASSLRGVGTATGELFF.

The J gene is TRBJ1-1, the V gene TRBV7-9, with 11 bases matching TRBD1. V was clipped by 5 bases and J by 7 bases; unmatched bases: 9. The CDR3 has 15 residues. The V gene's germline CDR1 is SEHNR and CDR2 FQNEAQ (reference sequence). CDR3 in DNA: TGTGCCAGCAGCCACCTGGGGACAGGGGGTGTTGAAGCTTTCTTT. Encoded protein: CASSHLGTGGVEAFF.

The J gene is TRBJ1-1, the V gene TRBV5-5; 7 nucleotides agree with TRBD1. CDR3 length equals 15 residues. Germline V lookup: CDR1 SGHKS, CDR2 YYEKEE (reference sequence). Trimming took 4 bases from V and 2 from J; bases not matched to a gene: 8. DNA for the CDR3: TGTGCCAGCAGCCCGGGACAGCGCCTAAACACTGAAGCTTTCTTT. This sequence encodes CASSPGQRLNTEAFF.

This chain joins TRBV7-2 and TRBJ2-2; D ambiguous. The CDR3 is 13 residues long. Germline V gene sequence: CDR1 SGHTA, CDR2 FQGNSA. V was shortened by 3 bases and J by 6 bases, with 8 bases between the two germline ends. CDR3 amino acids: CASSFWGAGELFF. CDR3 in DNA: TGTGCCAGCAGCTTCTGGGGTGCCGGGGAGCTGTTTTTT. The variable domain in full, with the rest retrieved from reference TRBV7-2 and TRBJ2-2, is GAGVSQSPSNKVTEKGKDVELRCDPISGHTALYWYRQSLGQGLEFLIYFQGNSAPDKSGLPSDRFSAERTGGSVSTLTIQRTQQEDSAVYLCASSFWGAGELFFGEGSRLTVL.

Written as DNA, the CDR3 is TGCAGTGCTAGTCGGGGAACTAATGAAAAACTGTTTTTT. Amino acids: CSASRGTNEKLFF. This chain connects TRBV20-1 to TRBJ1-4; D is unclear. The V gene's germline CDR1 is DFQATT and CDR2 SNEGSKA (reference sequence). This CDR3 comprises 13 residues. V dropped 3 bases and J dropped 1 base, with 6 bases sitting between them.

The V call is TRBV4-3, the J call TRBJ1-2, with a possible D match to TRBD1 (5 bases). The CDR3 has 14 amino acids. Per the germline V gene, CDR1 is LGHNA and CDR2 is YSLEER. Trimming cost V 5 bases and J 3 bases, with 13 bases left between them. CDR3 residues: CASSNMGGDYGYTF. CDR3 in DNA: TGCGCCAGCAGCAATATGGGGGGGGACTATGGCTACACCTTC.

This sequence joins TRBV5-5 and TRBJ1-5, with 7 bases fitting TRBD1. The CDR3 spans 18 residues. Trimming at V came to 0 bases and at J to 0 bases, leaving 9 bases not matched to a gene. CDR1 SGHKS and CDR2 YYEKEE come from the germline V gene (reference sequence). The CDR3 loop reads CASSLDPGGVHSNQPQHF. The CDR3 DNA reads TGTGCCAGCAGCTTGGACCCAGGGGGAGTTCATAGCAATCAGCCCCAGCATTTT.

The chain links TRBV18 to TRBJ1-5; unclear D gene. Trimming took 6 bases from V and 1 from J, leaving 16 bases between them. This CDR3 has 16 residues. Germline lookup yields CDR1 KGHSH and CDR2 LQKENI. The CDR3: CASSVNGVGSNQPQHF. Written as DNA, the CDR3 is TGTGCCAGCTCGGTCAATGGGGTCGGGAGCAATCAGCCCCAGCATTTT.

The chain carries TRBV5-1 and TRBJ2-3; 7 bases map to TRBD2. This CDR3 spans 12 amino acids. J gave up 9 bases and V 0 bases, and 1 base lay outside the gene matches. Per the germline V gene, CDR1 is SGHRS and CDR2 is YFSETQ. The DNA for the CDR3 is TGCGCCAGCAGCTTGGCGGGAGGCACGCAGTATTTT. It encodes CASSLAGGTQYF. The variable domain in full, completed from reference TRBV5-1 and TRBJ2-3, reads KAGVTQTPRYLIKTRGQQVTLSCSPISGHRSVSWYQQTPGQGLQFLFEYFSETQRNKGNFPGRFSGRQFSNSRSEMNVSTLELGDSALYLCASSLAGGTQYFGPGTRLTVL.

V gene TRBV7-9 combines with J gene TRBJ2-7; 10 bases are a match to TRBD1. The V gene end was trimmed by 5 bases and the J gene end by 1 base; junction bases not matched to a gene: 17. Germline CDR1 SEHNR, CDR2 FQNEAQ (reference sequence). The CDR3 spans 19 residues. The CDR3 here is CASSPRAPGQGPASYEQYF. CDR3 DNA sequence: TGTGCCAGCAGCCCCCGGGCCCCGGGACAGGGGCCCGCATCCTACGAGCAGTACTTC.

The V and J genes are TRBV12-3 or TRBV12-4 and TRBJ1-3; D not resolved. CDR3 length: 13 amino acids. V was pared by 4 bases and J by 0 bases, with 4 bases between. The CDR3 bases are TGTGCCAGCAGTTCAGGCTCTGGAAACACCATATATTTT. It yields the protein CASSSGSGNTIYF.

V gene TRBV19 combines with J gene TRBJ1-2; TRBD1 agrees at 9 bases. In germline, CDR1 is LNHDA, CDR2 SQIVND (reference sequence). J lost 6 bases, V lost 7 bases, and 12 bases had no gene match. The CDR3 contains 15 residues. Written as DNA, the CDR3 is TGTGCCAGTAACACACCGGGACAGGGTGAAGATGGCTACACCTTC. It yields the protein CASNTPGQGEDGYTF.

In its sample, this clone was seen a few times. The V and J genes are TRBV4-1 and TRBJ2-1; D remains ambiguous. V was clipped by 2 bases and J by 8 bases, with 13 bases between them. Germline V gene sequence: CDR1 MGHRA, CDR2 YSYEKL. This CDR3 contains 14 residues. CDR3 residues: CASSQPLGGDEQFF. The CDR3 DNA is TGCGCCAGCAGCCAACCCCTCGGCGGCGATGAGCAGTTCTTC.

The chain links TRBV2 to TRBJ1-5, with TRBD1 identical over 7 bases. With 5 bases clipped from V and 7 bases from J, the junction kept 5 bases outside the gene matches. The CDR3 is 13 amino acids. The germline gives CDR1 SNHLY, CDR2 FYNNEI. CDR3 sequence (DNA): TGTGCCAGCAGTTTGAGACAGGGCCAGCCCCAGCATTTT. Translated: CASSLRQGQPQHF.

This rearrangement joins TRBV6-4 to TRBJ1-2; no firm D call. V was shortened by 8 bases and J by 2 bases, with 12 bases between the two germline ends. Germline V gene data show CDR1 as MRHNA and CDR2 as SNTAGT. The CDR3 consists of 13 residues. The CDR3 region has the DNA TGTGCCAGCCCGTTAGAAAGAAACTATGGCTACACCTTC. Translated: CASPLERNYGYTF.

CDR3 in amino acids: CASSAQRQEAFF. In nucleotides, the CDR3 is TGTGCCAGTAGTGCCCAGAGGCAAGAAGCTTTCTTT. This rearrangement joins TRBV19 to TRBJ1-1; D remains unclear. Germline assignment: CDR1 LNHDA and CDR2 SQIVND (reference sequence). The CDR3 runs 12 residues. V dropped 5 bases and J dropped 8 bases, with 12 bases sitting between them.

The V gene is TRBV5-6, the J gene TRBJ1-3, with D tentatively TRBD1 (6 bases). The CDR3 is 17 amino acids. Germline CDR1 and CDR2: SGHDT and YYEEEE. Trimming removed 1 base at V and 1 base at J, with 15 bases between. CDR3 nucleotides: TGTGCCAGCAGCTTGAGAGGGGGAGGATTATCTGGAAACACCATATATTTT. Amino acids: CASSLRGGGLSGNTIYF.

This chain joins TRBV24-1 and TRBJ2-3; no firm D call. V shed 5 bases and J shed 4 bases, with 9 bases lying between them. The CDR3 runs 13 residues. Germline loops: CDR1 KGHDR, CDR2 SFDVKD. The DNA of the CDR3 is TGTGCCACCAGTGGTAGTCTCGCAGATACGCAGTATTTT. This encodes CATSGSLADTQYF.

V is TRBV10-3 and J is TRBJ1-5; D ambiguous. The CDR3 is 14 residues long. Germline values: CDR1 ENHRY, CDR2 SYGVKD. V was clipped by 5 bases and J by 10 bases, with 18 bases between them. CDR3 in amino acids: CAISPTPQYQPQHF. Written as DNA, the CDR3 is TGTGCCATCAGTCCGACCCCCCAGTACCAACCCCAGCATTTT.

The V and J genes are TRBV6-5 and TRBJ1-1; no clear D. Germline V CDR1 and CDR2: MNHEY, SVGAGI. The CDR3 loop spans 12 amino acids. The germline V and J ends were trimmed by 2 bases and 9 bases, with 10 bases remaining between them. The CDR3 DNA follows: TGTGCCAGCAGTTACCCGGGGTATCAAGCTTTCTTT. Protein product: CASSYPGYQAFF.

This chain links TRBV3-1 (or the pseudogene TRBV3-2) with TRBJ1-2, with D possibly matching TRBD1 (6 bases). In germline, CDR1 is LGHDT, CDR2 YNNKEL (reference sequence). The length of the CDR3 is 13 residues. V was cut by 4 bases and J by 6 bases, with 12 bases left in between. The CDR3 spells CASSPLGQHGYTF. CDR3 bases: TGTGCCAGCAGCCCCCTCGGACAGCATGGCTACACCTTC.

CDR3 amino acids: CASSPTRTAGSPLHF. CDR3 in DNA: TGTGCCAGCTCACCAACGAGGACTGCTGGCTCACCCCTCCACTTT. The chain couples TRBV18 to TRBJ1-6; D is undetermined. The CDR3 runs 15 residues. CDR1 and CDR2 (germline): KGHSH, LQKENI. Trimming took 2 bases from V and 10 from J, leaving 15 bases between them.

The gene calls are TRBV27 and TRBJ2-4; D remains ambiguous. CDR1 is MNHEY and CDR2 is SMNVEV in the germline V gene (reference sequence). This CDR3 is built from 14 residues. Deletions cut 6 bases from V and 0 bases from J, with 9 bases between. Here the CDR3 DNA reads TGTGCCAGCAGCCCACAGTTAGCCAAAAACATTCAGTACTTC. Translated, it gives CASSPQLAKNIQYF.

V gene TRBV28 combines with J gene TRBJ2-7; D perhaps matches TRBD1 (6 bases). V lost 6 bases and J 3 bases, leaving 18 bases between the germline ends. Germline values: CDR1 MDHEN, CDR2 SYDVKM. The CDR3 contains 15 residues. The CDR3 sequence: CASRLGSGTYYEQYF. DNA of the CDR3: TGTGCCAGCAGACTGGGCTCCGGGACATACTACGAGCAGTACTTC.